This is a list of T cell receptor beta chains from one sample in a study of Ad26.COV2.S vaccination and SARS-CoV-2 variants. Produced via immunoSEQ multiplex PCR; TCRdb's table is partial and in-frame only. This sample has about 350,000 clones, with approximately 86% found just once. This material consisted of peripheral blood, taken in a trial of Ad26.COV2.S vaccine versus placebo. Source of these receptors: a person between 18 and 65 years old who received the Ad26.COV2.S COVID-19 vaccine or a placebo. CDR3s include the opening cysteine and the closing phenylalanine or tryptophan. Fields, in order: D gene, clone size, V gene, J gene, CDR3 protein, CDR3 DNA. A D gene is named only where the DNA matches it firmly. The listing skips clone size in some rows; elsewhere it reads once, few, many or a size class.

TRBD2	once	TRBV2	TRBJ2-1	CASSRRTSDYNEQFF	TGTGCCAGCAGTCGCCGGACTAGCGACTACAATGAGCAGTTCTTC
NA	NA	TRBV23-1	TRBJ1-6	CASSQSFFGSEGNPPTPNSPLHF	TGCGCCAGCAGTCAATCTTTTTTCGGGTCAGAAGGGAATCCCCCAACGCCTAATTCACCCCTCCACTTT
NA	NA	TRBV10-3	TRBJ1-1	CAINGHPNTEAFF	TGTGCCATCAACGGGCACCCGAACACTGAAGCTTTCTTT
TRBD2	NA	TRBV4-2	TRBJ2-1	CASSPGTSSYNEQFF	TGTGCCAGCAGCCCCGGGACTAGCAGCTACAATGAGCAGTTCTTC
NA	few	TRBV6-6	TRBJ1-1	CASRAGTKNTEAFF	TGTGCCAGCAGAGCCGGGACAAAGAACACTGAAGCTTTCTTT
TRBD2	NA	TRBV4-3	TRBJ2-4	CASSPFPTSGGLAKNIQYF	TGCGCCAGCAGCCCATTCCCGACTAGCGGGGGGTTAGCCAAAAACATTCAGTACTTC
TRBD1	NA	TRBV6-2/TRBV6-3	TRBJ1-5	CASSPGQKNQPQHF	TGTGCCAGCAGCCCGGGACAGAAAAATCAGCCCCAGCATTTT
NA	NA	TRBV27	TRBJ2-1	CASSPEGLSYNEQFF	TGTGCCAGCAGTCCAGAGGGTCTATCCTACAATGAGCAGTTCTTC
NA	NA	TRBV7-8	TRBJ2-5	CASSLPSDAVVWKGETQYF	TGTGCCAGCAGCTTACCATCGGACGCCGTGGTATGGAAGGGGGAGACCCAGTACTTC
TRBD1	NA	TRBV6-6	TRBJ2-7	CASNDRGYEQYF	TGTGCCAGCAATGACAGGGGCTACGAGCAGTACTTC
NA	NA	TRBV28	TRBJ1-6	CASSFTGSYNSPLHF	TGTGCCAGCAGTTTCACGGGCTCCTATAATTCACCCCTCCACTTT
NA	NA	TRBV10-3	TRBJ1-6	CASATNLQGKVSNSPLHF	TGTGCCAGCGCGACCAATCTTCAGGGGAAGGTGTCGAATTCACCCCTCCACTTT
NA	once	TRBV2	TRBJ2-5	CASREETQYF	TGTGCCAGCAGAGAAGAGACCCAGTACTTC
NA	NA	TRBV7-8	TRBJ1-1	CASSLYGQILGVNTEAFF	TGTGCCAGCAGCTTATATGGACAGATTCTAGGAGTTAACACTGAAGCTTTCTTT
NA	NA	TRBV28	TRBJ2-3	CASSLMGVAQYF	TGTGCCAGCAGTTTGATGGGGGTGGCGCAGTATTTT
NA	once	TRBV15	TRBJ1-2	CATSRESWKTDYGYTF	TGTGCCACCAGCAGAGAAAGTTGGAAGACGGACTATGGCTACACCTTC
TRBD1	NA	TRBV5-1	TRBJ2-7	CASSPDRGLSYEQYF	TGCGCCAGCAGCCCGGACAGGGGGCTTTCCTACGAGCAGTACTTC
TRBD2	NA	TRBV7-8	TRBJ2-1	CASSRGAGGPSNEQFF	TGTGCCAGCAGCCGAGGAGCGGGAGGGCCTAGCAATGAGCAGTTCTTC
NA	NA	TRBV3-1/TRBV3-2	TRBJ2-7	CASSQGLRLYEQYF	TGTGCCAGCAGCCAAGGTCTTAGACTCTACGAGCAGTACTTC
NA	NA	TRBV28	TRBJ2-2	CASTPHGRSGELFF	TGTGCCAGCACCCCCCACGGGAGATCCGGGGAGCTGTTTTTT
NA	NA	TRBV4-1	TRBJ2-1	CASSQGEATHNEQFF	TGCGCCAGCAGCCAAGGTGAGGCGACTCACAATGAGCAGTTCTTC
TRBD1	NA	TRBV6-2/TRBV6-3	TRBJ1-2	CASSYSTGQRDYGYTF	TGTGCCAGCAGTTACTCGACGGGACAGCGGGACTATGGCTACACCTTC
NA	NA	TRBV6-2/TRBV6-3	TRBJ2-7	CASSDPSGPKKAYEQYF	TGTGCCAGCAGTGATCCCTCCGGCCCAAAGAAGGCCTACGAGCAGTACTTC
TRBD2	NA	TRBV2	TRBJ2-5	CASTDRVAGGGETQYF	TGTGCCAGCACCGATAGGGTAGCGGGAGGTGGAGAGACCCAGTACTTC